The T cell receptor (beta chain) under discussion was sequenced for a study of blood T cells in healthy people across ages. Findings and caveats of the study: The long-lived group displayed more naive CD4+ cells, plus higher diversity, than the aged donors did. Nothing was known about donor CMV status, and this possibly confounded expanded clonotype changes. Per million T cells, TCR beta diversity dropped about linearly as age rose. PBMCs that were unsorted prevented a conclusive naive versus antigen-experienced comparison.

Comment on this clonotype: Antigen unknown.

Germline V gene data show CDR1 as SGHDT and CDR2 as YYEEEE. Deletions cut 2 bases from V and 3 bases from J, with 11 bases between. The CDR3 sequence is 14 residues long. The use of a sample-barcoded 5' primer and a J-beta primer mix characterized a second PCR of roughly 7 to 11 cycles. From the 5' RACE reads, TCRdb called clonotypes with MiXCR, one entry per CDR3 protein. The data contain roughly 1.9 million distinct CDR3 sequences, roughly two fifths of them singletons. Sequenced sample: blood. The origin of this receptor is a human donor in good health. The genes are TRBV5-6 and TRBJ1-1; no clear D. For the CDR3, the DNA is TGTGCCAGCAGCTTACCTACATGGGACACTGAAGCTTTCTTT. Its translation: CASSLPTWDTEAFF.